This TCR beta chain was observed in a study of STAT3 mutations in large granular lymphocyte leukemia. The study's findings and limits: No sample exists from the first appearance of each clone. Treatment regimens differed across patients between samplings. Every T-cell large granular lymphocyte leukemia patient had at least one immunodominant TCR beta clonotype.

TCRbeta libraries averaged about 44,000 productive templates per sample. TCRdb's table, derived via immunoSEQ multiplex PCR, lists solely in-frame clones and lacks some. The sample holds some 9,800 clones, around 90% seen once. Germline CDR1 and CDR2: SGDLS and YYNGEE. The CDR3 loop spans 16 amino acids. V dropped 2 bases and J dropped 2 bases, with 13 bases sitting between them. Remarks on this clone: As yet, its antigen is unknown.

Specimen: peripheral blood mononuclear cells. The chain recombines TRBV9 with TRBJ1-4; D remains unclear. The TCR sequence derives from a man aged 55 to 70 with T-cell large granular lymphocyte leukemia. Some clones in this sample may be carry-over from other donors' samples. This CDR3 is CASSVGVGLTNEKLFF. CDR3 bases: TGTGCCAGCAGCGTGGGAGTAGGACTGACTAATGAAAAACTGTTTTTT.